A selection of T cell receptor beta chains follows, all from one sample in a study of T cell changes during pregnancy in multiple sclerosis. Profiled with immunoSEQ multiplex PCR; TCRdb holds only in-frame clones, not every one. The top ten hold about 7% of the sample, which has roughly 23,000 clones, more than 85% seen once. The material was CD8+ T cells from peripheral blood mononuclear cells, obtained in the first trimester of pregnancy. The source of these receptors is a female donor with multiple sclerosis, enrolled in a pregnancy study. CDR3s include the opening cysteine and the closing phenylalanine or tryptophan. Each record gives: J gene, V gene, D gene, clone size, CDR3 protein, CDR3 DNA. The D gene is left open where the match is weak. Where a row states a size, it is once, few, many or the class of an expanded clone; other rows omit it.

TRBJ2-3 | TRBV11-2 | - | - | CASSLGSTDTQYF | TGTGCCAGCAGCCTAGGGAGTACAGATACGCAGTATTTT
TRBJ2-3 | TRBV5-6 | - | few | CASSLGAGERKDTQYF | TGTGCCAGCAGCTTGGGGGCAGGGGAGAGAAAGGATACGCAGTATTTT
TRBJ2-1 | TRBV28 | - | - | CASSTLRGAQFF | TGTGCCAGCAGTACCCTCAGGGGCGCGCAGTTCTTC
TRBJ2-7 | TRBV4-2 | TRBD2 | - | CASSQLAGGSYEQYF | TGTGCCAGCAGCCAACTAGCGGGAGGGTCCTACGAGCAGTACTTC
TRBJ2-7 | TRBV5-4 | TRBD1 | - | CASSLEQGGDEQYF | TGTGCCAGCAGCTTGGAACAGGGGGGTGACGAGCAGTACTTC
TRBJ1-1 | TRBV7-9 | - | - | CASSLPGDINTEAFF | TGTGCCAGCAGCCTCCCAGGGGATATTAACACTGAAGCTTTCTTT
TRBJ1-5 | TRBV27 | TRBD1 | - | CASSIGTGGNQPQHF | TGTGCCAGCAGTATCGGGACAGGAGGTAATCAGCCCCAGCATTTT
TRBJ2-2 | TRBV4-3 | - | - | CASSQGPGNTGELFF | TGCGCCAGCAGCCAAGGCCCAGGGAACACCGGGGAGCTGTTTTTT
TRBJ2-1 | TRBV19 | - | - | CASAYERGSYNEQFF | TGTGCCAGTGCGTACGAAAGAGGTTCCTACAATGAGCAGTTCTTC
TRBJ2-1 | TRBV10-3 | TRBD2 | - | CAIGDLAGGNNEQFF | TGTGCCATCGGGGACCTAGCGGGAGGCAACAATGAGCAGTTCTTC
TRBJ2-1 | TRBV6-1 | - | - | CASSEEASGVNEQFF | TGTGCCAGCAGTGAAGAAGCTTCAGGGGTCAATGAGCAGTTCTTC
TRBJ1-4 | TRBV6-1 | TRBD1 | - | CASSELTGRNEKLFF | TGTGCCAGCAGTGAACTGACAGGGCGGAATGAAAAACTGTTTTTT
TRBJ1-3 | TRBV7-6 | - | - | CASSLALGYSGNTIYF | TGTGCCAGCAGCTTAGCGCTAGGTTACTCTGGAAACACCATATATTTT
TRBJ1-1 | TRBV4-2 | - | few | CASSQDLADTEAFF | TGTGCCAGCAGCCAAGATTTGGCGGACACTGAAGCTTTCTTT
TRBJ2-1 | TRBV6-4 | TRBD2 | few | CASSPTSGSMDEQFF | TGTGCCAGCAGTCCGACTAGCGGGAGCATGGATGAGCAGTTCTTC
TRBJ2-1 | TRBV11-2 | - | - | CASSSRTNYNEQFF | TGTGCCAGCAGCTCGAGGACTAACTACAATGAGCAGTTCTTC
TRBJ2-7 | TRBV4-1 | - | - | CASSQEGGSTSQYF | TGCGCCAGCAGCCAAGAAGGAGGGTCTACGAGTCAGTACTTC
TRBJ1-4 | TRBV9 | - | - | CASSVGGSPNEKLFF | TGTGCCAGCAGCGTAGGGGGCAGTCCTAATGAAAAACTGTTTTTT
TRBJ1-6 | TRBV6-1 | - | - | CASTPTGDNSPLHF | TGTGCCAGCACCCCGACAGGTGATAATTCACCCCTCCACTTT
TRBJ2-5 | TRBV7-2 | TRBD1 | - | CASSLLTGTVETQYF | TGTGCCAGCAGCCTATTGACAGGGACAGTTGAGACCCAGTACTTC
TRBJ2-3 | TRBV5-1 | TRBD1 | - | CASSLRSGGSDTQYF | TGCGCCAGCAGCTTGAGGTCAGGGGGCTCAGATACGCAGTATTTT
TRBJ1-1 | TRBV6-5 | - | - | CASSYYRADTEAFF | TGTGCCAGCAGTTACTACAGGGCTGACACTGAAGCTTTCTTT
TRBJ2-1 | TRBV11-2 | TRBD2 | - | CASSHHSGSNNEQFF | TGTGCCAGCAGCCACCATAGCGGGAGCAACAATGAGCAGTTCTTC
TRBJ2-7 | TRBV29-1 | TRBD2 | once | CSVSSGTSGSGYEQYF | TGCAGCGTGTCGTCGGGGACTAGCGGGAGCGGGTACGAGCAGTACTTC
TRBJ2-7 | TRBV29-1 | TRBD1 | - | CSVEESGTESYEQYF | TGCAGCGTTGAAGAGTCCGGGACAGAGTCCTACGAGCAGTACTTC
TRBJ2-2 | TRBV6-1 | TRBD2 | - | CASSGGIDTGELFF | TGTGCCAGCTCGGGGGGAATCGACACCGGGGAGCTGTTTTTT
TRBJ2-1 | TRBV7-9 | - | - | CASSSSLDSYNEQFF | TGTGCCAGCAGCTCCAGCCTGGACAGCTACAATGAGCAGTTCTTC
TRBJ2-7 | TRBV10-3 | - | - | CAISTDSSYEQYF | TGTGCCATCAGTACGGACAGCTCCTACGAGCAGTACTTC
TRBJ2-1 | TRBV28 | - | - | CASSLLNYNEQFF | TGTGCCAGCAGCTTACTAAACTACAATGAGCAGTTCTTC
TRBJ2-1 | TRBV6-1 | - | few | CASSPNENNEQFF | TGTGCCAGCAGCCCTAATGAAAACAATGAGCAGTTCTTC
TRBJ2-7 | TRBV29-1 | TRBD1 | - | CSAGQGVHEQYF | TGCAGCGCCGGACAGGGGGTCCACGAGCAGTACTTC
TRBJ2-3 | TRBV27 | TRBD2 | - | CASSPRTSGSTDTQYF | TGTGCCAGCAGCCCTAGGACTAGCGGGAGCACAGATACGCAGTATTTT
TRBJ2-7 | TRBV5-4 | - | - | CASSLVRGGEQYF | TGTGCCAGCAGCTTGGTGCGGGGAGGCGAGCAGTACTTC
TRBJ1-5 | TRBV10-2 | - | - | CASSERRQPQHF | TGCGCCAGCAGTGAAAGGAGACAGCCCCAGCATTTT
TRBJ2-5 | TRBV27 | TRBD2 | - | CASSGGLAGGMETQYF | TGTGCCAGCAGTGGAGGACTAGCGGGAGGAATGGAGACCCAGTACTTC
TRBJ2-7 | TRBV29-1 | - | - | CSVDWYGAGSYEQYF | TGCAGCGTTGATTGGTACGGGGCGGGGAGCTACGAGCAGTACTTC
TRBJ1-2 | TRBV25-1 | - | - | CASRIGGGEGYTF | TGTGCCAGCAGAATAGGGGGGGGCGAGGGCTACACCTTC
TRBJ2-1 | TRBV5-1 | - | - | CASRTEYYNEQFF | TGCGCCAGTAGGACAGAATACTACAATGAGCAGTTCTTC
TRBJ2-1 | TRBV6-5 | - | few | CASGHPNEQFF | TGTGCCAGCGGACACCCAAATGAGCAGTTCTTC
TRBJ2-1 | TRBV19 | - | - | CASSIVAATYNEQFF | TGTGCCAGTAGTATAGTAGCGGCCACCTACAATGAGCAGTTCTTC
TRBJ2-3 | TRBV5-4 | TRBD1 | - | CASSLGTGDTDTQYF | TGTGCCAGCAGCCTAGGGACAGGTGACACAGATACGCAGTATTTT
TRBJ1-2 | TRBV6-5 | - | - | CASSYSMMANYGYTF | TGTGCCAGCAGTTACTCGATGATGGCCAACTATGGCTACACCTTC
TRBJ2-3 | TRBV11-2 | TRBD2 | - | CASSLAPAGEYTQYF | TGTGCCAGCAGCTTAGCTCCAGCGGGAGAGTACACGCAGTATTTT
TRBJ2-1 | TRBV27 | TRBD2 | once | CASWGGVGGYNEQFF | TGTGCCAGCTGGGGGGGTGTGGGAGGGTACAATGAGCAGTTCTTC
TRBJ2-7 | TRBV2 | - | - | CASTEPRVDEQYF | TGTGCCAGCACCGAACCCAGGGTGGATGAGCAGTACTTC
TRBJ2-2 | TRBV2 | TRBD2 | - | CASGGKAGDPGELFF | TGTGCCAGCGGAGGCAAGGCGGGAGACCCCGGGGAGCTGTTTTTT
TRBJ1-2 | TRBV30 | - | once | CAWSSGRGDGYTF | TGTGCCTGGAGTTCGGGCAGGGGTGATGGCTACACCTTC
TRBJ1-1 | TRBV6-6 | TRBD1 | - | CASSILTGSTEAFF | TGTGCCAGCAGCATACTGACAGGGAGCACTGAAGCTTTCTTT
TRBJ2-1 | TRBV14 | - | - | CASSQVARDEQFF | TGTGCCAGCAGCCAAGTAGCGCGAGATGAGCAGTTCTTC